Below are 31 T cell receptor beta chains sequenced from a single sample in a study of control samples from healthy donors and cancer patients. Profiled with immunoSEQ multiplex PCR; TCRdb holds only in-frame clones, not every one. The data contain some 130,000 clones, about nine tenths of them seen just once; the ten biggest clones take up around 5.1%. Sequencing was done on a sample of blood. The receptor source for this set is a young man in good health.

This clone was counted a single time. The gene calls are TRBV6-5 and TRBJ1-2; weak D call: TRBD1 (5 bases). CDR3 length: 13 amino acids. Germline V gene sequence: CDR1 MNHEY, CDR2 SVGAGI. The germline V and J ends were trimmed by 2 bases and 8 bases, with 12 bases remaining between them. The DNA for the CDR3 is TGTGCCAGCAGTTACGTCGGGGGTGAGGGCTACACCTTC. Translated: CASSYVGGEGYTF.

This clone was observed a single time. The chain links TRBV5-6 to TRBJ1-6; D ambiguous. The CDR3 has 16 residues. V was pared by 0 bases and J by 7 bases, with 14 bases between. Germline CDR1 SGHDT, CDR2 YYEEEE. CDR3 in amino acids: CASSLGTGRRNSPLHF. The CDR3 DNA sequence: TGTGCCAGCAGCTTGGGGACTGGCAGAAGAAATTCACCCCTCCACTTT.

This chain connects TRBV30 to TRBJ2-5; TRBD2 might be the D (6 bases). The germline V gene encodes CDR1 GTSNPN and CDR2 SVGIG (reference sequence). The CDR3 consists of 13 residues. Trimming shortened V by 2 bases and J by 3 bases, and 10 bases separated the two germline ends. CDR3 DNA: TGTGCCTGGAGTTCCGGGGGTGAAGAGACCCAGTACTTC. Translated, it gives CAWSSGGEETQYF.

The chain employs TRBV18 and TRBJ1-1, with a tentative D call TRBD1 (6 bases). Germline CDR1 reads KGHSH; CDR2 reads LQKENI. Trimming pared 4 bases from V and 1 base from J, leaving 16 bases between. This CDR3 has 16 residues. For the CDR3, the DNA is TGTGCCAGCTCACTGGATACAGGGTATCAGAACACTGAAGCTTTCTTT. This translates into CASSLDTGYQNTEAFF.

This chain links TRBV6-5 with TRBJ2-7; D tentatively fits TRBD1 or TRBD2 (5 bases each). V gave up 4 bases and J gave up 2 bases, with 12 bases separating them. Germline loops: CDR1 MNHEY, CDR2 SVGAGI. The CDR3 covers 14 residues. Here the CDR3 DNA reads TGTGCCAGCAGTTTCGGGGACGCAGCCTACGAGCAGTACTTC. Protein: CASSFGDAAYEQYF.

The CDR3 DNA sequence: TGCGCCAGCAGTGAGTCGGGGGGAGATACGCAGTATTTT. Translation gives CASSESGGDTQYF. The chain joins TRBV10-2 to TRBJ2-3, with D maybe TRBD2 (6 bases). The V gene's germline CDR1 is WSHSY and CDR2 SAAADI. Trimming shortened V by 0 bases and J by 5 bases, and 6 bases separated the two germline ends. This CDR3 contains 13 residues.

The genes are TRBV2 and TRBJ1-5; D not certain. There are 13 residues in the CDR3. Germline loops: CDR1 SNHLY, CDR2 FYNNEI. V was pared by 6 bases and J by 6 bases, with 12 bases between. CDR3 DNA sequence: TGTGCCAGCAGGAGGGAGTCAAGTCAGCCCCAGCATTTT. This codes for CASRRESSQPQHF. Variable domain in full (rest from reference TRBV2 and TRBJ1-5): EPEVTQTPSHQVTQMGQEVILRCVPISNHLYFYWYRQILGQKVEFLVSFYNNEISEKSEIFDDQFSVERPDGSNFTLKIRSTKLEDSAMYFCASRRESSQPQHFGDGTRLSIL.

The rearrangement uses TRBV6-4 and TRBJ2-3, with 12 positions matching TRBD2. CDR1 and CDR2 from the germline V gene are MRHNA and SNTAGT. CDR3 length: 16 amino acids. With 5 bases clipped from V and 4 bases from J, the junction kept 7 bases outside the gene matches. CDR3 sequence: CASSPRASGGADTQYF. The DNA of the CDR3 is TGTGCCAGCAGTCCCCGCGCTAGCGGGGGGGCAGATACGCAGTATTTT.

This sequence joins TRBV28 and TRBJ2-7; D tentatively reads TRBD1 or TRBD2 (6 bases each). The ends were cut back, 3 bases at V and 0 bases at J, with 9 bases in the middle. Germline CDR1 MDHEN, CDR2 SYDVKM. The CDR3 is 14 amino acids. CDR3 sequence (DNA): TGTGCCAGCAGTTTGGGGGGCTACTCCTACGAGCAGTACTTC. Protein sequence: CASSLGGYSYEQYF.

A single count supports this clone. V usage is TRBV4-2 and J usage is TRBJ2-2; the match to TRBD2 covers 7 bases. Germline V gene data show CDR1 as LGHNA and CDR2 as YNFKEQ. J was trimmed by 0 bases and V by 1 base; bases with no gene match: 11. The CDR3 runs 19 residues. Written as DNA, the CDR3 is TGTGCCAGCAGCCAAGTAAGGACGCGGGGGTCCTCGAACACCGGGGAGCTGTTTTTT. As protein: CASSQVRTRGSSNTGELFF.

This chain uses TRBV25-1 with TRBJ1-2; TRBD1 agrees at 12 bases. This CDR3 region has 15 residues. V shed 4 bases and J 8 bases; nucleotides not matched to a gene: 8. Germline lookup yields CDR1 MGHDK and CDR2 SYGVNS. CDR3 bases: TGTGCCAGCAGTGCAACCGGGACAGGGGGCTTCGGCTACACCTTC. It translates to CASSATGTGGFGYTF.

The rearrangement uses TRBV16 and TRBJ1-5; TRBD1 matches 8 bases. This CDR3 comprises 13 residues. CDR1 KGHSY and CDR2 FQNENV come from the germline V gene. The junction had 8 bases not matched to a gene; V was cut back by 8 bases and J by 8 bases. CDR3 bases: TGTGCCAGCTTCAGGGGGCTAGGTGAGCCCCAGCATTTT. Translated, it gives CASFRGLGEPQHF. Filled out from reference TRBV16 and TRBJ1-5, the complete variable domain reads GEEVAQTPKHLVRGEGQKAKLYCAPIKGHSYVFWYQQVLKNEFKFLISFQNENVFDETGMPKERFSAKCLPNSPCSLEIQATKLEDSAVYFCASFRGLGEPQHFGDGTRLSIL.

This sequence joins TRBV7-9 and TRBJ2-7; 12 bases agree with TRBD1. The CDR3 runs 15 residues. V was pared by 4 bases and J by 5 bases, with 6 bases of the junction left unmatched. Germline CDR1 reads SEHNR; CDR2 reads FQNEAQ (reference sequence). CDR3: CASSSRDRGLDEQYF. The CDR3 region has the DNA TGTGCCAGCAGCTCACGGGACAGGGGGCTTGACGAGCAGTACTTC. Full variable domain (remainder filled in from reference TRBV7-9 and TRBJ2-7): DTGVSQNPRHKITKRGQNVTFRCDPISEHNRLYWYRQTLGQGPEFLTYFQNEAQLEKSRLLSDRFSAERPKGSFSTLEIQRTEQGDSAMYLCASSSRDRGLDEQYFGPGTRLTVT.

The chain employs TRBV19 and TRBJ1-5; 8 nucleotides line up with TRBD1. V gave up 5 bases and J gave up 5 bases; unmatched junction bases: 2. The CDR3 has 13 residues. Germline loops: CDR1 LNHDA, CDR2 SQIVND (reference sequence). This CDR3 reads CASSDRGDQPQHF. In DNA, the CDR3 is TGTGCCAGTAGTGACAGGGGAGATCAGCCCCAGCATTTT.

The chain links TRBV2 to TRBJ2-5; possible D gene TRBD2, 5 bases. V was cut by 5 bases and J by 5 bases, with 15 bases left in between. Germline CDR1 and CDR2: SNHLY and FYNNEI. The CDR3 has 14 residues. The CDR3 spells CASSLEAPLETQYF. In DNA, the CDR3 is TGTGCCAGCAGTTTGGAGGCGCCCCTGGAGACCCAGTACTTC.

The V gene is TRBV19, the J gene TRBJ1-5; 7 positions agree with TRBD1. V was clipped by 3 bases and J by 1 base; unmatched bases: 9. The CDR3 extends over 17 amino acids. Germline values: CDR1 LNHDA, CDR2 SQIVND (reference sequence). The CDR3 region is CASSIGIGDRSNQPQHF. DNA for the CDR3: TGTGCCAGTAGTATTGGTATTGGGGACAGAAGCAATCAGCCCCAGCATTTT.

V is TRBV7-9 and J is TRBJ1-3; no reliable D call. Germline V gene data show CDR1 as SEHNR and CDR2 as FQNEAQ (reference sequence). Trimming cost V 4 bases and J 3 bases, with 10 bases left between them. This CDR3 is built from 14 residues. The CDR3 here is CASSSTKRGNTIYF. The CDR3 DNA follows: TGTGCCAGCAGCTCTACAAAACGTGGAAACACCATATATTTT.

This chain connects TRBV6-1 to TRBJ1-6; no firm D call. Germline values: CDR1 MNHNS, CDR2 SASEGT. Trimming took 3 bases from V and 10 from J, leaving 19 bases between them. This CDR3 is built from 16 residues. This CDR3 is CASSDAQAEANSPLHF. As DNA, the CDR3 is TGTGCCAGCAGTGATGCTCAGGCGGAAGCGAACTCACCCCTCCACTTT.

This chain uses TRBV6-5 with TRBJ2-1; TRBD2 might be the D (6 bases). Trimming left V 5 bases short and J 6 bases short, with 17 bases between. Germline lookup yields CDR1 MNHEY and CDR2 SVGAGI. The CDR3 consists of 15 residues. The CDR3 nucleotides are TGTGCCAGCAGTCCCCGAGGCGGGATTCGCAATGAGCAGTTCTTC. Protein sequence: CASSPRGGIRNEQFF.

CDR3 region: CATTGGGAKNIQYF. The CDR3 coding sequence is TGTGCCACCACGGGGGGCGGGGCCAAAAACATTCAGTACTTC. The chain recombines TRBV15 with TRBJ2-4, with a possible D match to TRBD2 (7 bases). Trimming cost V 7 bases and J 1 base, with 11 bases left between them. CDR3 length equals 14 residues. Germline loops: CDR1 LNHNV, CDR2 YYDKDF (reference sequence).

This chain joins TRBV11-2 and TRBJ2-2, with D perhaps TRBD1 or TRBD2 (5 bases each). Germline loops: CDR1 SGHAT, CDR2 FQNNGV. The germline V and J ends were trimmed by 6 bases and 1 base, with 15 bases remaining between them. There are 16 residues in the CDR3. The CDR3 reads CASRLPGRRNTGELFF. DNA of the CDR3: TGTGCCAGCAGACTACCGGGACGGAGGAACACCGGGGAGCTGTTTTTT.

The V call is TRBV5-1, the J call TRBJ1-1; weak D call: TRBD1 (5 bases). Germline lookup yields CDR1 SGHRS and CDR2 YFSETQ. The CDR3 totals 14 residues. Trimming pared 4 bases from V and 0 bases from J, leaving 10 bases between. Written as DNA, the CDR3 is TGCGCCAGCAGCCTTCTACAGGTGAACACTGAAGCTTTCTTT. Translating it yields CASSLLQVNTEAFF.

V is TRBV2 and J is TRBJ1-3; D remains ambiguous. The CDR3 is 16 residues long. Trimming pared 4 bases from V and 0 bases from J, leaving 13 bases between. Germline CDR1 reads SNHLY; CDR2 reads FYNNEI. As DNA, the CDR3 is TGTGCCAGCAGTGTCGGGCCGTCACTCTCTGGAAACACCATATATTTT. It codes for CASSVGPSLSGNTIYF.

The chain links TRBV6-5 to TRBJ2-5; D is possibly TRBD1 (6 bases). V was shortened by 0 bases and J by 3 bases, with 8 bases between the two germline ends. This CDR3 is 14 amino acids long. Germline V gene sequence: CDR1 MNHEY, CDR2 SVGAGI. Written as DNA, the CDR3 is TGTGCCAGCAGTTACTCGTGGACAGAAGAGACCCAGTACTTC. This encodes CASSYSWTEETQYF.

The V gene is TRBV10-3, the J gene TRBJ1-1; 9 bases line up with TRBD1. The CDR3 runs 15 residues. Germline trimming cut 6 bases from V and 0 bases from J; bases unmatched to any gene: 5. Germline V gene sequence: CDR1 ENHRY, CDR2 SYGVKD. Here the CDR3 reads CAIRKQGALNTEAFF. The CDR3 DNA follows: TGTGCCATCAGGAAACAGGGGGCCTTGAACACTGAAGCTTTCTTT.

J is TRBJ1-2 and V is TRBV14; D is unresolved. The V and J ends lost 6 bases and 3 bases respectively, with 23 bases between them. The CDR3 is 17 residues long. CDR1 and CDR2 from the germline V gene are SGHDN and FVKESK. The DNA for the CDR3 is TGTGCCAGCAGTCTTACTTTGGCTAAGGCGAGGGACTATGGCTACACCTTC. It translates to CASSLTLAKARDYGYTF.

This sequence joins TRBV13 and TRBJ1-1; D unresolved. CDR1 is PRHDT and CDR2 is FYEKMQ in the germline V gene (reference sequence). The CDR3 covers 15 residues. V was clipped by 4 bases and J by 1 base, with 13 bases between them. CDR3 nucleotide sequence: TGTGCCAGCAGCTCTAGCCGTGACGGGAACACTGAAGCTTTCTTT. Residues: CASSSSRDGNTEAFF.

The chain links TRBV6-2 or TRBV6-3 to TRBJ1-1; possible D gene TRBD1, 6 bases. The V end was cut by 2 bases, the J end by 8 bases, with 12 bases between. Per the germline V gene, CDR1 is MNHEY and CDR2 is SVGEGT. This CDR3 has 13 residues. DNA of the CDR3: TGTGCCAGCAGTTACAACGCCGGGACAGAAGCTTTCTTT. This translates into CASSYNAGTEAFF.

The CDR3 region is CASSDGGGYGYTF. As DNA, the CDR3 is TGTGCCAGCAGTGACGGGGGAGGCTATGGCTACACCTTC. The gene calls are TRBV25-1 and TRBJ1-2; TRBD1 might be the D (5 bases). Per germline, CDR1 MGHDK and CDR2 SYGVNS. V lost 3 bases, J lost 4 bases, and 9 bases lay in between. The CDR3 contains 13 residues.

J is TRBJ1-5 and V is TRBV6-6; no clear D gene. The germline CDR1 and CDR2 sequences are MNHNY and SVGAGI (reference sequence). The CDR3 extends over 14 amino acids. V dropped 2 bases and J dropped 4 bases, with 9 bases sitting between them. The CDR3 sequence: CASSYGSQNQPQHF. The CDR3 DNA is TGTGCCAGCAGTTACGGGTCGCAGAATCAGCCCCAGCATTTT.

The J gene is TRBJ1-4, the V gene TRBV2; D remains ambiguous. Germline V gene sequence: CDR1 SNHLY, CDR2 FYNNEI. Trimming took 4 bases from V and 8 from J, leaving 11 bases between them. The CDR3 contains 13 residues. CDR3 in DNA: TGTGCCAGCAGTGGGGGTTCTGGGGAAAAACTGTTTTTT. This sequence encodes CASSGGSGEKLFF.